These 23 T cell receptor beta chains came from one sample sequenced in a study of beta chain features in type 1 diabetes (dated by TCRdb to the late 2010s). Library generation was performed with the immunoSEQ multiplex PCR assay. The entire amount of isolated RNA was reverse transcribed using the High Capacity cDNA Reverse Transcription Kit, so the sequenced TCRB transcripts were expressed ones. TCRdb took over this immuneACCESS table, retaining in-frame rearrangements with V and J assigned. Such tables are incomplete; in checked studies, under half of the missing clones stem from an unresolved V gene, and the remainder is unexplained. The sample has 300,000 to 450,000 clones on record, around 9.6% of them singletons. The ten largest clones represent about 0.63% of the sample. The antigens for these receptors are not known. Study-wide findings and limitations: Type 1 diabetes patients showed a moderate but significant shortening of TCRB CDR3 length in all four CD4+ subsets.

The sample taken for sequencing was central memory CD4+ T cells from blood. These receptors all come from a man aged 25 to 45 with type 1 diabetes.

CDR3 sequence reads: CASSHGDRGYNEQFF. The CDR3 DNA reads TGCGCCAGCAGCCATGGGGACAGGGGTTACAATGAGCAGTTCTTC. This chain joins TRBV4-1 and TRBJ2-1; TRBD1 agrees at 10 bases. Germline V lookup: CDR1 MGHRA, CDR2 YSYEKL. Losses at the gene ends were 3 bases for V and 4 bases for J; bases not matched to a gene: 3. The CDR3 loop spans 15 amino acids.

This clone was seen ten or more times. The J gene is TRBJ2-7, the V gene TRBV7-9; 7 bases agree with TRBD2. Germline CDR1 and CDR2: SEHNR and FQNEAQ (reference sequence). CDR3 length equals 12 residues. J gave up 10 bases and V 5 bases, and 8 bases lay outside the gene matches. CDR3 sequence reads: CASSLRAGEQYF. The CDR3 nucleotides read TGTGCCAGCAGCCTACGGGCGGGGGAACAGTACTTC.

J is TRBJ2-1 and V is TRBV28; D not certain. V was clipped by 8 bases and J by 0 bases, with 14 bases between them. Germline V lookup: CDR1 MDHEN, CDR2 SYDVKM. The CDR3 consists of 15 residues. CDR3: CASCNQPSSYNEQFF. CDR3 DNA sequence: TGTGCCAGCTGTAATCAGCCGAGCTCCTACAATGAGCAGTTCTTC.

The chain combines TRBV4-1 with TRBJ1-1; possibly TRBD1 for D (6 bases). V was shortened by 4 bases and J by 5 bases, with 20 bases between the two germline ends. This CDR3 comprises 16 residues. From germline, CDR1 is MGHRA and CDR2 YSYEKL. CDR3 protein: CASSLPQGRRGTEAFF. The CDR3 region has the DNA TGCGCCAGCAGCCTCCCTCAGGGGCGTCGGGGGACTGAAGCTTTCTTT.

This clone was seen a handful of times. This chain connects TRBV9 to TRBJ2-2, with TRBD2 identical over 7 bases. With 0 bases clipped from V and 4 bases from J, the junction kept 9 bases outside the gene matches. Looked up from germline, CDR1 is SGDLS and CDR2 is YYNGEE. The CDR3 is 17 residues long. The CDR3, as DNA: TGTGCCAGCAGCGTAGGCGGCGGGAGAGTGGTCACCGGGGAGCTGTTTTTT. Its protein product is CASSVGGGRVVTGELFF.

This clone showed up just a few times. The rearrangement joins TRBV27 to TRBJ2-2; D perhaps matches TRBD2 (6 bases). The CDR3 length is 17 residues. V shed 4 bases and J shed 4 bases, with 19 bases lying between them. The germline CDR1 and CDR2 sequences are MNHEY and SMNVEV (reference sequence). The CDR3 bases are TGTGCCAGCAGTTCTCCCTCCGGGACTTTACCCACCGGGGAGCTGTTTTTT. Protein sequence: CASSSPSGTLPTGELFF.

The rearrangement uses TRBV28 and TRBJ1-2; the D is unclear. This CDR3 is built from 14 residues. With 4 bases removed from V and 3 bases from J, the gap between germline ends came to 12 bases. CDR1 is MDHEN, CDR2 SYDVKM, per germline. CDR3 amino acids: CASSSPLAHYGYTF. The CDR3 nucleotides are TGTGCCAGCAGTTCCCCTCTCGCTCACTATGGCTACACCTTC.

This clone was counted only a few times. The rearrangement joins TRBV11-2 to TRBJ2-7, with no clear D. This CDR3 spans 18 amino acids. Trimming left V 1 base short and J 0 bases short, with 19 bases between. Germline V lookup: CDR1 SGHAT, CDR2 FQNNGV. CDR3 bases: TGTGCCAGCAGCTTAGGATCCTTACGCGGCAAAAGCTCCTACGAGCAGTACTTC. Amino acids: CASSLGSLRGKSSYEQYF.

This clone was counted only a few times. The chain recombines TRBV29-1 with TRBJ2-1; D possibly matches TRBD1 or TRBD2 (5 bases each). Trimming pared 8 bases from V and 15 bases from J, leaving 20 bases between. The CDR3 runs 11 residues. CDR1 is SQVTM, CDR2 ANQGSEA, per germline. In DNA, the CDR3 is TGCAGCACAGAGGGTGGGGCAGGTCGGTTCTTC. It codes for CSTEGGAGRFF.

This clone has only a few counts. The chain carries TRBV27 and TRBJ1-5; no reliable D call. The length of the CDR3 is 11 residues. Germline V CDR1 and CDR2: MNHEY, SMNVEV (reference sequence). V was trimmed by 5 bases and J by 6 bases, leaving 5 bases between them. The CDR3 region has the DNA TGTGCCAGCAGTGGGAGTCAGCCCCAGCATTTT. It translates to CASSGSQPQHF.

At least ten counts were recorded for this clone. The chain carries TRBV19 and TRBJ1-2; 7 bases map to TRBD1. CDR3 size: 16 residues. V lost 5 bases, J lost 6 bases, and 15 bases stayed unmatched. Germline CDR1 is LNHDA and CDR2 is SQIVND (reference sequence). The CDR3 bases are TGTGCCAGTAGTCGGACAGGAACCTCGAAGGGGAATGGCTACACCTTC. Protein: CASSRTGTSKGNGYTF.

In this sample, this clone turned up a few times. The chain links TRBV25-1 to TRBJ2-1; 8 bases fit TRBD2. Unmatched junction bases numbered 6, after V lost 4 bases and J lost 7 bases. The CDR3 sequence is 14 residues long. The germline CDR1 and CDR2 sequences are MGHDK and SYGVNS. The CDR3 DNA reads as TGTGCCAGCAGTGCACTAGCGGTTCGGAATGAGCAGTTCTTC. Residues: CASSALAVRNEQFF.

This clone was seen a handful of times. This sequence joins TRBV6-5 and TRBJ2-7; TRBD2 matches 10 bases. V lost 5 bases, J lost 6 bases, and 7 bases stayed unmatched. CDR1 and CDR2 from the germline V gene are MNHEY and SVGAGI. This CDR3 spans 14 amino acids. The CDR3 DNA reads TGTGCCAGCAGTATGTCCGGGACTAGCGTCGAGCAGTACTTC. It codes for CASSMSGTSVEQYF.

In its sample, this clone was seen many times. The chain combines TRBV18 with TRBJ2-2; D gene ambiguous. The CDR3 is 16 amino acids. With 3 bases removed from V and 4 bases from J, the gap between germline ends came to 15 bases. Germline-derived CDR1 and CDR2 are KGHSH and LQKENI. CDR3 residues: CASSPNRPDSTGELFF. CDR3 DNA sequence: TGTGCCAGCTCACCGAATAGACCCGATTCCACCGGGGAGCTGTTTTTT. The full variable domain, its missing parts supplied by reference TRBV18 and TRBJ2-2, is NAGVMQNPRHLVRRRGQEARLRCSPMKGHSHVYWYRQLPEEGLKFMVYLQKENIIDESGMPKERFSAEFPKEGPSILRIQQVVRGDSAAYFCASSPNRPDSTGELFFGEGSRLTVL.

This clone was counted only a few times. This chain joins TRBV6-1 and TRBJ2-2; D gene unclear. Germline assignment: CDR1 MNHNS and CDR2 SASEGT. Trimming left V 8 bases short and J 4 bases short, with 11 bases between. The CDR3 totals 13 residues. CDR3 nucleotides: TGTGCCAGCGCCCTACCTCGCACCGGGGAGCTGTTTTTT. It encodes CASALPRTGELFF.

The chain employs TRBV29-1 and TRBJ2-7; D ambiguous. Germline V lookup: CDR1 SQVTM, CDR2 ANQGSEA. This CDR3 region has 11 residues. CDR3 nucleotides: TGCAGTTTCGCAACCACATACGAGCAGTACTTC. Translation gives CSFATTYEQYF.

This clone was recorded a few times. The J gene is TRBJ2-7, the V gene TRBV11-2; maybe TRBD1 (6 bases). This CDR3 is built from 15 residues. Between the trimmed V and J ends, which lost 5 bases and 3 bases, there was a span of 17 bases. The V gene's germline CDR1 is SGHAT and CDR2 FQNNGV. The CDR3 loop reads CASSPSTGADYEQYF. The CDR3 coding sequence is TGTGCCAGCAGCCCGTCGACAGGCGCGGACTACGAGCAGTACTTC.

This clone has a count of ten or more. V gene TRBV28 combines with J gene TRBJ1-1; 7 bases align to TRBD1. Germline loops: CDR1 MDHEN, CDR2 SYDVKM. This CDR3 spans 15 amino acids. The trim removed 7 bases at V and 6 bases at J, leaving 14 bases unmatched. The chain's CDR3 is CASIRDSKVTAEAFF. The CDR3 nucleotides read TGTGCCAGCATCCGGGACAGTAAAGTGACAGCTGAAGCTTTCTTT.

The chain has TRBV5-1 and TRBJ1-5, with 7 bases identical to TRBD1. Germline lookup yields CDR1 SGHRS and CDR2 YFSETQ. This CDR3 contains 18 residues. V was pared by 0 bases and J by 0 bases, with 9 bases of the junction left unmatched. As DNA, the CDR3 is TGCGCCAGCAGCTTGGAGGCAGGGGGAGAAGCTAGCAATCAGCCCCAGCATTTT. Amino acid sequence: CASSLEAGGEASNQPQHF. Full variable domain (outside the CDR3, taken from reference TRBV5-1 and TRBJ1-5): KAGVTQTPRYLIKTRGQQVTLSCSPISGHRSVSWYQQTPGQGLQFLFEYFSETQRNKGNFPGRFSGRQFSNSRSEMNVSTLELGDSALYLCASSLEAGGEASNQPQHFGDGTRLSIL.

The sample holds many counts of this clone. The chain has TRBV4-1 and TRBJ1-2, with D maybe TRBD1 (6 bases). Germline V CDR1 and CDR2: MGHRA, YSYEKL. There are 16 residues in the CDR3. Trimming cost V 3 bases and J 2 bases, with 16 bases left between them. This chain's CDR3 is CASSHTNREGNYGYTF. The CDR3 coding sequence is TGCGCCAGCAGCCACACTAACAGGGAGGGGAACTATGGCTACACCTTC.

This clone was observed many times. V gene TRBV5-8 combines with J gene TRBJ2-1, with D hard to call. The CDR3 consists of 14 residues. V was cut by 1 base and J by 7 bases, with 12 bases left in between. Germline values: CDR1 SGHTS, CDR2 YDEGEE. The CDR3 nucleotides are TGTGCCAGCAGCTTGTATGTTCGGCGAAATGAGCAGTTCTTC. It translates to CASSLYVRRNEQFF.

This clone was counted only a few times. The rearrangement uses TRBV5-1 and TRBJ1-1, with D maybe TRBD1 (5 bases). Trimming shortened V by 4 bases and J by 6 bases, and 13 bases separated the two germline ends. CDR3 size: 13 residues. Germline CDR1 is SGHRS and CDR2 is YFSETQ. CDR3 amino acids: CASSSPSGAEAFF. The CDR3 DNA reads TGCGCCAGCAGCAGCCCCTCGGGGGCTGAAGCTTTCTTT. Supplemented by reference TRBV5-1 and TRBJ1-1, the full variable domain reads KAGVTQTPRYLIKTRGQQVTLSCSPISGHRSVSWYQQTPGQGLQFLFEYFSETQRNKGNFPGRFSGRQFSNSRSEMNVSTLELGDSALYLCASSSPSGAEAFFGQGTRLTVV.

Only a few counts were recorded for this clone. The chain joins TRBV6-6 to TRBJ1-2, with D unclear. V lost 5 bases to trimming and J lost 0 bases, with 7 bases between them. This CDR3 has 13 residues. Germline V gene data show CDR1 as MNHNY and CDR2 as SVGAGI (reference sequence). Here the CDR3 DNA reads TGTGCCAGCAGTAGAGGACCTAACTATGGCTACACCTTC. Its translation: CASSRGPNYGYTF.